These 20 T cell receptor beta chains originate from one sample sequenced in a study of Ad26.COV2.S vaccination and SARS-CoV-2 variants. Here immunoSEQ multiplex PCR was the method, and the copy in TCRdb shows in-frame clones only, minus some. Of around 300,000 clones detected, 75% to 90% appear once; the ten largest clones hold about 10%. Treatment of the sample: roughly 20 received Ad26.COV2.S at low or high dose, single or two shots; 5 received placebo; per-sample allocation not given. Following the first vaccine or placebo injection, samples were taken on day 63. The material was peripheral blood, obtained in a trial of Ad26.COV2.S vaccine versus placebo. These receptors were taken from a person aged 18-60 years who received the Ad26.COV2.S COVID-19 vaccine or a placebo.

The chain joins TRBV11-2 to TRBJ1-2; TRBD1 aligns across 9 bases. The CDR3 contains 14 residues. V was pared by 3 bases and J by 6 bases, with 5 bases of the junction left unmatched. CDR1 is SGHAT, CDR2 FQNNGV, per germline. This CDR3 is CASSFQGQGHGYTF. CDR3 DNA: TGTGCCAGCAGCTTCCAGGGACAGGGACATGGCTACACCTTC.

The rearrangement uses TRBV5-1 and TRBJ2-2; no reliable D call. The V gene's germline CDR1 is SGHRS and CDR2 YFSETQ. Trimming removed 2 bases from V and 0 bases from J, with 8 bases in between. This CDR3 contains 15 residues. CDR3 nucleotide sequence: TGCGCCAGCAGCTTATTGCGGACGAACACCGGGGAGCTGTTTTTT. Translating it yields CASSLLRTNTGELFF.

The V call is TRBV5-4, the J call TRBJ2-7; 11 bases align to TRBD1. Looked up from germline, CDR1 is SGHNT and CDR2 is YYREEE (reference sequence). This CDR3 is 15 amino acids long. V was pared by 4 bases and J by 2 bases, with 5 bases of the junction left unmatched. This CDR3 is CASSRPGQGAYEQYF. DNA for the CDR3: TGTGCCAGCAGCAGACCGGGACAGGGGGCCTACGAGCAGTACTTC.

The rearrangement links TRBV7-9 to TRBJ2-5, with TRBD2 matching over 14 bases. The V gene's germline CDR1 is SEHNR and CDR2 FQNEAQ (reference sequence). The CDR3 runs 16 residues. J gave up 5 bases and V 5 bases, and 7 bases lay outside the gene matches. CDR3 sequence (DNA): TGTGCCAGCAGCCCAGGGACTAGCGGGGGCTGGGAGACCCAGTACTTC. Residues: CASSPGTSGGWETQYF.

This clone occurred once. CDR3 sequence reads: CASSLDLQTGRGTEAFF. As DNA, the CDR3 is TGTGCCAGCAGCTTGGACCTTCAGACAGGGAGAGGCACTGAAGCTTTCTTT. This chain connects TRBV5-4 to TRBJ1-1; 7 bases agree with TRBD1. This CDR3 is 17 amino acids long. The germline CDR1 and CDR2 sequences are SGHNT and YYREEE (reference sequence). J gave up 4 bases and V 0 bases, and 12 bases lay outside the gene matches.

For this clone: Different DNA sequences within this sample yield the same CDR3. V and J are TRBV3-1 (or the pseudogene TRBV3-2) and TRBJ1-3; D gene ambiguous. The V and J ends lost 1 base and 3 bases respectively, with 4 bases between them. In germline, CDR1 is LGHDT, CDR2 YNNKEL (reference sequence). The CDR3 has 13 amino acids. CDR3 in amino acids: CASSQGGGNTIYF. CDR3 coding DNA: TGTGCCAGCAGCCAAGGGGGTGGAAACACCATATATTTT.

The chain uses TRBV19 and TRBJ2-7, with D maybe TRBD1 (6 bases). Germline loops: CDR1 LNHDA, CDR2 SQIVND (reference sequence). Trimming stripped 3 bases from V and 2 bases from J, with 11 bases between. The CDR3 is 14 residues long. The CDR3 loop is CASSIAGAAYEQYF. DNA of the CDR3: TGTGCCAGTAGTATCGCAGGGGCTGCCTACGAGCAGTACTTC.

The CDR3 reads CASSWSDTIYF. CDR3 DNA sequence: TGTGCCAGCAGTTGGTCCGACACCATATATTTT. The chain uses TRBV6-6 and TRBJ1-3; D uncertain. Germline V gene data show CDR1 as MNHNY and CDR2 as SVGAGI (reference sequence). The CDR3 consists of 11 residues. The germline V and J ends were trimmed by 4 bases and 8 bases, with 6 bases remaining between them.

V gene TRBV4-2 combines with J gene TRBJ1-5; maybe TRBD1 (5 bases). The CDR3 runs 15 residues. The V end was cut by 4 bases, the J end by 2 bases, with 12 bases between. The V gene's germline CDR1 is LGHNA and CDR2 YNFKEQ. CDR3 nucleotides: TGTGCCAGCAGCCCCAACCAGGGTGGCAATCAGCCCCAGCATTTT. Its protein product is CASSPNQGGNQPQHF.

This rearrangement joins TRBV7-9 to TRBJ1-4, with 9 bases lining up with TRBD1. V was pared by 5 bases and J by 3 bases, with 10 bases of the junction left unmatched. The germline V gene encodes CDR1 SEHNR and CDR2 FQNEAQ (reference sequence). The CDR3 length is 17 residues. The CDR3 bases are TGTGCCAGCAGCAACCCGGGACAGGGAGCGTCTAATGAAAAACTGTTTTTT. It specifies CASSNPGQGASNEKLFF.

The genes are TRBV4-3 and TRBJ2-3; TRBD2 matches 12 bases. Germline trimming cut 1 base from V and 6 bases from J; bases unmatched to any gene: 11. The CDR3 spans 18 residues. Germline V gene lookup returns CDR1 LGHNA and CDR2 YSLEER. DNA for the CDR3: TGCGCCAGCAGCCAAGGGGCATCATCTAGCGGGAGGGGCGATACGCAGTATTTT. The encoded protein is CASSQGASSSGRGDTQYF.

The V and J genes are TRBV28 and TRBJ2-1; D is possibly TRBD1 (7 bases). Germline V CDR1 and CDR2: MDHEN, SYDVKM. The germline V and J ends were trimmed by 2 bases and 7 bases, with 18 bases remaining between them. The CDR3 runs 16 residues. CDR3 loop: CASSLGGGASGNEQFF. DNA for the CDR3: TGTGCCAGCAGTTTAGGAGGGGGCGCAAGCGGGAATGAGCAGTTCTTC.

The chain uses TRBV3-1 (or the pseudogene TRBV3-2) and TRBJ1-3, with D possibly being TRBD1 (5 bases). The CDR3 spans 15 residues. Germline CDR1 is LGHDT and CDR2 is YNNKEL (reference sequence). V lost 6 bases and J lost 7, with 19 bases in between. CDR3 sequence: CASSLYSRGANTIYF. For the CDR3, the DNA is TGTGCCAGCAGTCTCTACTCTAGGGGAGCCAACACCATATATTTT.

The chain joins TRBV7-9 to TRBJ2-5; D possibly uses TRBD1 or TRBD2 (6 bases each). CDR1 SEHNR and CDR2 FQNEAQ come from the germline V gene (reference sequence). With 4 bases removed from V and 4 bases from J, the gap between germline ends came to 16 bases. The CDR3 is 15 residues long. The CDR3 protein is CASSSEGGTRETQYF. DNA for the CDR3: TGTGCCAGCAGCTCAGAGGGGGGAACTCGAGAGACCCAGTACTTC. Combining the CDR3 with reference TRBV7-9 and TRBJ2-5 gives the whole variable domain DTGVSQNPRHKITKRGQNVTFRCDPISEHNRLYWYRQTLGQGPEFLTYFQNEAQLEKSRLLSDRFSAERPKGSFSTLEIQRTEQGDSAMYLCASSSEGGTRETQYFGPGTRLLVL.

The genes are TRBV6-5 and TRBJ1-1, with TRBD1 matching over 9 bases. The CDR3 extends over 15 amino acids. J was trimmed by 4 bases and V by 2 bases; bases with no gene match: 5. Germline CDR1 MNHEY, CDR2 SVGAGI. The CDR3 loop reads CASSYGGQGTTEAFF. CDR3 sequence (DNA): TGTGCCAGCAGTTACGGAGGACAGGGGACCACTGAAGCTTTCTTT.

The chain links TRBV27 to TRBJ2-2; D unresolved. Trimming took off 5 bases at V and 0 bases at J, with 7 bases between the two ends. CDR3 length: 14 amino acids. Germline V lookup: CDR1 MNHEY, CDR2 SMNVEV (reference sequence). The CDR3 DNA reads as TGTGCCAGCAGTCCGCTTTCGAACACCGGGGAGCTGTTTTTT. Protein: CASSPLSNTGELFF.

V usage is TRBV6-2 or TRBV6-3 and J usage is TRBJ1-2; no clear D gene. This CDR3 has 14 amino acids. CDR1 is MNHEY and CDR2 is SVGEGT in the germline V gene. The V end was cut by 7 bases, the J end by 0 bases, with 12 bases between. The CDR3, as DNA: TGTGCCAGCACCCCAGGCGGGACTAACTATGGCTACACCTTC. Translating gives CASTPGGTNYGYTF.

V gene TRBV7-8 combines with J gene TRBJ2-1; 8 nucleotides line up with TRBD2. Germline CDR1 reads SGHVS; CDR2 reads FQNEAQ. V was pared by 3 bases and J by 1 base, with 2 bases of the junction left unmatched. This CDR3 is 15 amino acids long. The CDR3 reads CASSLTGGSYNEQFF. CDR3 nucleotides: TGTGCCAGCAGCTTGACGGGAGGGTCCTACAATGAGCAGTTCTTC.

CDR3: CAITGDRGNTEAFF. CDR3 DNA sequence: TGTGCCATCACTGGGGACAGGGGGAACACTGAAGCTTTCTTT. This chain uses TRBV10-3 with TRBJ1-1, with 10 bases fitting TRBD1. Germline CDR1 and CDR2: ENHRY and SYGVKD. The V and J ends lost 7 bases and 1 base, in that order; junction bases with no gene match: 3. This CDR3 has 14 residues.

This clone has a handful of counts. The J gene is TRBJ1-2, the V gene TRBV20-1; D ambiguous. Germline values: CDR1 DFQATT, CDR2 SNEGSKA (reference sequence). V lost 6 bases to trimming and J lost 11 bases, with 13 bases between them. The CDR3 consists of 10 residues. The CDR3 spells CSAQGSGYTF. Here the CDR3 DNA reads TGCAGTGCGCAAGGTAGTGGATACACCTTC.